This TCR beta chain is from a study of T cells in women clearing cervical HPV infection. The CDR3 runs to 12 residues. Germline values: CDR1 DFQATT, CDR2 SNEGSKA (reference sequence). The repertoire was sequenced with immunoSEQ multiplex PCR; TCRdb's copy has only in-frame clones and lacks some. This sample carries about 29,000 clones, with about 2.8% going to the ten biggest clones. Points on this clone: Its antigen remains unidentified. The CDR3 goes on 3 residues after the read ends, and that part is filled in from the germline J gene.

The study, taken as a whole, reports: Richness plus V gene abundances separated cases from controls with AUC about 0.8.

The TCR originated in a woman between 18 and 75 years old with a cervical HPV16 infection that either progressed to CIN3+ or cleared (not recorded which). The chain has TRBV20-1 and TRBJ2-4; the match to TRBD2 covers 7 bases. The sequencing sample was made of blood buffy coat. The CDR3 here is CSASGRGYGQYF. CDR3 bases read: TGCAGTGCTAGTGGGCGGGGGTATGGT.